Each of the 14 T cell receptor beta chains below was sequenced from the same sample in a study of T cell responses to AZD1222 COVID-19 vaccine. Clones were sequenced by immunoSEQ multiplex PCR, and TCRdb holds only the in-frame ones, with some missing. The table records tens of thousands of clones, 70% to 80% of them present only once. The sample here was peripheral blood, taken on day 0 of AZD1222 vaccination. The receptors come from an adult in good health.

V usage is TRBV27 and J usage is TRBJ2-7; D is possibly TRBD1 or TRBD2 (5 bases each). The CDR3 length is 15 residues. Trimming stripped 6 bases from V and 2 bases from J, with 17 bases between. Germline V gives CDR1 MNHEY, CDR2 SMNVEV (reference sequence). In DNA form, the CDR3 reads TGTGCCAGCAGGCCCGGGACGGCCGACCCCTACGAGCAGTACTTC. This gives the protein CASRPGTADPYEQYF.

The J gene is TRBJ1-1, the V gene TRBV18; D is unclear. Germline values: CDR1 KGHSH, CDR2 LQKENI. The V end was cut by 6 bases, the J end by 1 base, with 15 bases between. The CDR3 length is 15 residues. CDR3 in amino acids: CASSSGGGPNTEAFF. In DNA form, the CDR3 reads TGTGCCAGCTCGTCCGGTGGTGGCCCGAACACTGAAGCTTTCTTT.

The chain is built from TRBV7-2 and TRBJ1-4, with D uncertain. The CDR3 runs to 12 residues. Trimming shortened V by 4 bases and J by 8 bases, and 8 bases separated the two germline ends. Per germline, CDR1 SGHTA and CDR2 FQGNSA. The CDR3 DNA reads TGTGCCAGCAGCTCCGTTAGGGAAAAACTGTTTTTT. Protein sequence: CASSSVREKLFF.

V is TRBV27 and J is TRBJ1-5, with 12 bases lining up with TRBD1. The junction had 9 bases not matched to a gene; V was cut back by 2 bases and J by 4 bases. The CDR3 runs to 18 residues. Germline lookup yields CDR1 MNHEY and CDR2 SMNVEV (reference sequence). CDR3 in DNA: TGTGCCAGCAGTTTAAGGGGGGACAGGGGGCGAAAAAATCAGCCCCAGCATTTT. Its translation: CASSLRGDRGRKNQPQHF.

CDR3 loop: CASTLVWSRRDNEQFF. Written as DNA, the CDR3 is TGTGCCAGTACCCTAGTATGGTCTAGGCGGGACAATGAGCAGTTCTTC. The rearrangement joins TRBV19 to TRBJ2-1; D is possibly TRBD2 (5 bases). Between the trimmed V and J ends, which lost 7 bases and 5 bases, there was a span of 21 bases. Looked up from germline, CDR1 is LNHDA and CDR2 is SQIVND (reference sequence). CDR3 size: 16 residues.

This clone turned up a few times. The rearrangement links TRBV5-5 to TRBJ1-1; D gene unclear. Germline V gene data show CDR1 as SGHKS and CDR2 as YYEKEE (reference sequence). This CDR3 comprises 13 residues. With 0 bases removed from V and 4 bases from J, the gap between germline ends came to 7 bases. The CDR3 is CASSLEHLTEAFF. Written as DNA, the CDR3 is TGTGCCAGCAGCTTGGAGCATCTCACTGAAGCTTTCTTT.

This chain uses TRBV11-3 with TRBJ2-7, with 7 positions matching TRBD1. V dropped 5 bases and J dropped 2; count of bases not matched to a gene: 3. CDR3 size: 13 residues. The germline gives CDR1 SGHNT, CDR2 YENEEA. The DNA of the CDR3 is TGTGCCAGCAGCCTGGGACAGACCTACGAGCAGTACTTC. This sequence encodes CASSLGQTYEQYF. The whole variable domain, filled in from reference TRBV11-3 and TRBJ2-7, reads EAGVVQSPRYKIIEKKQPVAFWCNPISGHNTLYWYLQNLGQGPELLIRYENEEAVDDSQLPKDRFSAERLKGVDSTLKIQPAELGDSAVYLCASSLGQTYEQYFGPGTRLTVT.

The chain combines TRBV6-6 with TRBJ2-5; 8 positions match TRBD2. The germline V gene encodes CDR1 MNHNY and CDR2 SVGAGI (reference sequence). Germline trimming cut 0 bases from V and 5 bases from J; bases unmatched to any gene: 2. This CDR3 has 14 residues. For the CDR3, the DNA is TGTGCCAGCAGTTACTCATCTAGCGGGGAGACCCAGTACTTC. Translating it yields CASSYSSSGETQYF.

J is TRBJ2-1 and V is TRBV10-1; possible D gene TRBD2, 6 bases. This CDR3 spans 15 amino acids. Germline V gene data show CDR1 as WNHNN and CDR2 as SYGVQD (reference sequence). Trimming took off 4 bases at V and 2 bases at J, with 12 bases between the two ends. The CDR3 region is CASSVPSAPYNEQFF. The DNA for the CDR3 is TGCGCCAGCAGTGTTCCTAGCGCCCCCTACAATGAGCAGTTCTTC.

The chain combines TRBV5-1 with TRBJ1-6, with D perhaps matching TRBD1 (6 bases). Trimming left V 1 base short and J 5 bases short, with 10 bases between. CDR1 is SGHRS, CDR2 YFSETQ, per germline. This CDR3 spans 15 amino acids. This chain's CDR3 is CASSLRPGDNSPLHF. The DNA of the CDR3 is TGCGCCAGCAGCTTGCGGCCAGGGGATAATTCACCCCTCCACTTT.

The chain combines TRBV6-2 or TRBV6-3 with TRBJ2-2, with D perhaps assigned TRBD1 or TRBD2 (6 bases each). CDR1 is MNHEY, CDR2 SVGEGT, per germline. The germline V and J ends were trimmed by 0 bases and 9 bases, with 23 bases remaining between them. This CDR3 spans 18 amino acids. CDR3 sequence reads: CASSYSTRGARSSRELFF. The CDR3 DNA follows: TGTGCCAGCAGTTACTCTACAAGGGGGGCCAGATCAAGCAGGGAGCTGTTTTTT.

This chain links TRBV3-1 (or the pseudogene TRBV3-2) with TRBJ2-1; D is perhaps TRBD2 (6 bases). The V and J ends lost 9 bases and 4 bases respectively, with 16 bases between them. Germline V CDR1 and CDR2: LGHDT, YNNKEL (reference sequence). There are 14 residues in the CDR3. CDR3 sequence reads: CASATAGSYNEQFF. The DNA for the CDR3 is TGTGCCAGTGCGACCGCGGGATCTTACAATGAGCAGTTCTTC.

There are many counts of this clone. Written as DNA, the CDR3 is TGCGCCAGCAGCCCACAGGGAGGTTCATTGGCTGAAGCTTTCTTT. Amino acid sequence: CASSPQGGSLAEAFF. The chain combines TRBV5-1 with TRBJ1-1; a possible D gene is TRBD1 (6 bases). V was trimmed by 4 bases and J by 6 bases, leaving 19 bases between them. Germline CDR1 and CDR2: SGHRS and YFSETQ. The CDR3 has 15 amino acids.

The chain recombines TRBV28 with TRBJ1-5, with D tentatively TRBD1 (5 bases). CDR3 length: 15 amino acids. Germline V gene data show CDR1 as MDHEN and CDR2 as SYDVKM. Trimming took 7 bases from V and 0 from J, leaving 13 bases between them. The CDR3 sequence: CASKRGDGSNQPQHF. The CDR3 region has the DNA TGTGCCAGCAAAAGAGGGGACGGTAGCAATCAGCCCCAGCATTTT. The full variable domain, its missing parts supplied by reference TRBV28 and TRBJ1-5, is DVKVTQSSRYLVKRTGEKVFLECVQDMDHENMFWYRQDPGLGLRLIYFSYDVKMKEKGDIPEGYSVSREKKERFSLILESASTNQTSMYLCASKRGDGSNQPQHFGDGTRLSIL.